Reported below is one TCR beta chain. The sample comes from a study of response to subunit inactivated influenza vaccine. This CDR3 is built from 13 residues. Germline trimming cut 3 bases from V and 5 bases from J; bases unmatched to any gene: 4. The V gene's germline CDR1 is SGDLS and CDR2 YYNGEE. One entry per CDR3 protein results from TCRdb running MiXCR on the RT-PCR reads. This table has about 570,000 distinct CDR3 sequences, about 11% appearing once. This sample also belongs to another study, concerning T cells expressing NK-cell markers. According to that study: As the method of synthesis, 5'RACE template switching with UMIs yielded TCR beta cDNA. CD8+ T cells in more than five donors included dominant NKG2C+ clonotypes at about 1.0-7.0%.

This chain joins TRBV9 and TRBJ2-5, with 7 positions matching TRBD2. The source was PBMCs from blood, collected on the day of vaccination. This receptor was identified in a man aged 45-65 years who received an inactivated influenza vaccine. The CDR3 bases are TGTGCCAGCAGCGACGGGACTATCGAGACCCAGTACTTC. It codes for CASSDGTIETQYF. The full variable domain, with the rest looked up from reference TRBV9 and TRBJ2-5, is DSGVTQTPKHLITATGQRVTLRCSPRSGDLSVYWYQQSLDQGLQFLIQYYNGEERAKGNILERFSAQQFPDLHSELNLSSLELGDSALYFCASSDGTIETQYFGPGTRLLVL.